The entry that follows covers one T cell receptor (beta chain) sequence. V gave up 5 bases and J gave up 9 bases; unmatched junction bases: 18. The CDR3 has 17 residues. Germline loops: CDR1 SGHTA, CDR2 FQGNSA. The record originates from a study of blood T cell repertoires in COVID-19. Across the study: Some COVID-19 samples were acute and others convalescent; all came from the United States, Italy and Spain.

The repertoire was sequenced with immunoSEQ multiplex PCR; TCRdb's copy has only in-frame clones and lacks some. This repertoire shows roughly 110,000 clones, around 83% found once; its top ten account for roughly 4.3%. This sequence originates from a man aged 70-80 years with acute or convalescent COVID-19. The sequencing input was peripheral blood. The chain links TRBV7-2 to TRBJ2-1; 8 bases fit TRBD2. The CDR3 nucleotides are TGTGCCAGCAGCCCTTCGGGGGGGGGTGGATCGACAGTTGAGCAGTTCTTC. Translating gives CASSPSGGGGSTVEQFF.